The rows below give T cell receptor beta chains drawn from one sample of a study of OX40 agonist ivuxolimab in advanced cancers. Only in-frame clones appear in the TCRdb table, and some are missing; sequencing was by immunoSEQ multiplex PCR. The repertoire holds 45,000 to 55,000 clones, with 80% to 90% as singletons. The material sequenced was CD4+ or CD8+ T cells sorted from blood, taken in a trial of the OX40 agonist ivuxolimab. The receptors stem from an adult with an advanced solid tumor such as melanoma, head and neck, liver or kidney cancer. CDR3s include the opening cysteine and the closing phenylalanine or tryptophan. The order of the fields is V gene, CDR3 protein.

v_call: TRBV11-2; cdr3_aa: CASSTFGQGDNYGYTF
v_call: TRBV12-2; cdr3_aa: CASRPPQYF
v_call: TRBV5-1; cdr3_aa: CASRGGGVMNTEAFF
v_call: TRBV14; cdr3_aa: CASSPTSGRGEQFF
v_call: TRBV14; cdr3_aa: CASSLPGQSNEKLFF
v_call: TRBV6-6; cdr3_aa: CASSTSTGLDNSPLHF
v_call: TRBV19; cdr3_aa: CASSRQGPPMNTEAFF
v_call: TRBV4-3; cdr3_aa: CASSPQTGINEKLFF
v_call: TRBV15; cdr3_aa: CATSIQGTSTEAFF
v_call: TRBV5-1; cdr3_aa: CASSLPPTDTQYF
v_call: TRBV2; cdr3_aa: CASKITGIGDEQYF
v_call: TRBV2; cdr3_aa: CASSRTSGSQETQYF
v_call: TRBV23-1; cdr3_aa: CASSQTGTGGARQYF
v_call: TRBV2; cdr3_aa: CASKAKAGVQETQYF
v_call: TRBV7-2; cdr3_aa: CASSSPPGQFNEKLFF
v_call: TRBV4-1; cdr3_aa: CASSPQLAATDTQYF